The subject of this entry is one TCR beta chain. Antigen unknown. This sample stems from a study of CD8 T cells in ankylosing spondylitis. MiXCR, applied by TCRdb to the 5' RACE reads, yields one record per CDR3 protein. The table has fewer than 50,000 distinct CDR3 sequences, approximately 9.9% seen once. Study results and limitations: Certain motif variants had earlier appeared in reactive arthritis synovial fluid and blood.

Germline loops: CDR1 SGHRS, CDR2 YFSETQ. Trimming removed 5 bases at V and 2 bases at J, with 17 bases between. The CDR3 extends over 16 amino acids. The sequence came from a male donor with ankylosing spondylitis or in good health (not recorded which). Sequenced: blood, either unsorted or a sorted T cell fraction (not recorded which). The J gene is TRBJ1-3, the V gene TRBV5-1; no clear D. CDR3 sequence reads: CASRGMGPIPGNTIYF. In DNA form, the CDR3 reads TGCGCCAGCAGGGGGATGGGCCCCATCCCTGGAAACACCATATATTTT. Together with reference TRBV5-1 and TRBJ1-3, the CDR3 gives the full variable domain: KAGVTQTPRYLIKTRGQQVTLSCSPISGHRSVSWYQQTPGQGLQFLFEYFSETQRNKGNFPGRFSGRQFSNSRSEMNVSTLELGDSALYLCASRGMGPIPGNTIYFGEGSWLTVV.